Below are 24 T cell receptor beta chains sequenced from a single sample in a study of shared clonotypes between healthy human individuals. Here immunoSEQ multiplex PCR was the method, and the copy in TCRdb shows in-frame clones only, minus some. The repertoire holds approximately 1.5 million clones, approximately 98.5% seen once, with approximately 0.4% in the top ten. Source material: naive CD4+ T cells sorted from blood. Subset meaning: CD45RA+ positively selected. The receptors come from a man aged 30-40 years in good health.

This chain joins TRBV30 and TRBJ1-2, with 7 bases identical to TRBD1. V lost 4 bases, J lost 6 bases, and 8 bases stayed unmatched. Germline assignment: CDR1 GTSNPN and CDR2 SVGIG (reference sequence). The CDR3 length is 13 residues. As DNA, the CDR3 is TGTGCCTGGAATGCGGGACAGCGGAATGGCTACACCTTC. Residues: CAWNAGQRNGYTF. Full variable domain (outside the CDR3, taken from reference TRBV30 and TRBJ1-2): SQTIHQWPATLVQPVGSPLSLECTVEGTSNPNLYWYRQAAGRGLQLLFYSVGIGQISSEVPQNLSASRPQDRQFILSSKKLLLSDSGFYLCAWNAGQRNGYTFGSGTRLTVV.

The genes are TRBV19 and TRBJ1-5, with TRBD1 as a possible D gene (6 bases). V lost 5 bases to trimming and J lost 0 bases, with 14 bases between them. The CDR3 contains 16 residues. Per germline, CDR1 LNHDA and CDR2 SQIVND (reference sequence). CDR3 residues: CASSFREGVSNQPQHF. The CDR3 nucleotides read TGTGCCAGTAGTTTTAGAGAGGGGGTTAGCAATCAGCCCCAGCATTTT. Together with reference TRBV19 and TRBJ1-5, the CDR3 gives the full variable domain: DGGITQSPKYLFRKEGQNVTLSCEQNLNHDAMYWYRQDPGQGLRLIYYSQIVNDFQKGDIAEGYSVSREKKESFPLTVTSAQKNPTAFYLCASSFREGVSNQPQHFGDGTRLSIL.

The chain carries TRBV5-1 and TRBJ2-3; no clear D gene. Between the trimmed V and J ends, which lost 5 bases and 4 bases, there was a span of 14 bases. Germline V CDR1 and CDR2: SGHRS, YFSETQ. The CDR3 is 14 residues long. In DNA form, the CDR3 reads TGCGCCAGCAGTTGGTTGCGTAGGGCAGATACGCAGTATTTT. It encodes CASSWLRRADTQYF. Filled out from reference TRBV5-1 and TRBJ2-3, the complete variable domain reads KAGVTQTPRYLIKTRGQQVTLSCSPISGHRSVSWYQQTPGQGLQFLFEYFSETQRNKGNFPGRFSGRQFSNSRSEMNVSTLELGDSALYLCASSWLRRADTQYFGPGTRLTVL.

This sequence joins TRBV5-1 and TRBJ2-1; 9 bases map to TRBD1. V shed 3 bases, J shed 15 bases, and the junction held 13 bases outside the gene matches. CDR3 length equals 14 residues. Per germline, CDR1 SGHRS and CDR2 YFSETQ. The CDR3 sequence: CASSSAGQGGSLFF. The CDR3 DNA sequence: TGCGCCAGCAGCTCCGCGGGACAGGGCGGTAGCCTGTTCTTC.

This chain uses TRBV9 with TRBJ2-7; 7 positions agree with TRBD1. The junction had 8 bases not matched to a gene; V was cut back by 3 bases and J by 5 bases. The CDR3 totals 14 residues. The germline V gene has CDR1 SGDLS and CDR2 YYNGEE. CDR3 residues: CASSAGTATHEQYF. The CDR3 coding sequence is TGTGCCAGCAGCGCGGGGACAGCCACCCACGAGCAGTACTTC.

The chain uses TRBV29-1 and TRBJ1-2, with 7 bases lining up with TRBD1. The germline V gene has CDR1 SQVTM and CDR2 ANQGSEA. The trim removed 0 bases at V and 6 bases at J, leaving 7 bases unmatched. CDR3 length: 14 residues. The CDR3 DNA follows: TGCAGCGTTGAAGATACGGGACAGTTCAATGGCTACACCTTC. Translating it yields CSVEDTGQFNGYTF.

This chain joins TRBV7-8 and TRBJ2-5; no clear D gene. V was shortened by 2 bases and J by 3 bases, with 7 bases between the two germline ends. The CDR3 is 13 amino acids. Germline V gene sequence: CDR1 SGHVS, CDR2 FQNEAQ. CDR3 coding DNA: TGTGCCAGCAGCTTACACCGCGAAGAGACCCAGTACTTC. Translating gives CASSLHREETQYF.

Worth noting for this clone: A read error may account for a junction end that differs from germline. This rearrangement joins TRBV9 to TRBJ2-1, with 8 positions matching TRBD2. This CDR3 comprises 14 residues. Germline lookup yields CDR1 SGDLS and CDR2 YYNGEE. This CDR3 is CASSVESGSTIRLF. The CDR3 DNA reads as TGTGCCAGCAGCGTAGAGAGCGGGAGCACAATTCGGCTCTTC.

Written as DNA, the CDR3 is TGTGCCAGCACCCCGGGACAGAGATACTACAATGAGCAGTTCTTC. Encoded protein: CASTPGQRYYNEQFF. V usage is TRBV2 and J usage is TRBJ2-1; TRBD1 matches 7 bases. V trimming: 7 bases; J trimming: 3 bases; junction bases outside the gene matches: 9. Germline loops: CDR1 SNHLY, CDR2 FYNNEI. The CDR3 totals 15 residues.

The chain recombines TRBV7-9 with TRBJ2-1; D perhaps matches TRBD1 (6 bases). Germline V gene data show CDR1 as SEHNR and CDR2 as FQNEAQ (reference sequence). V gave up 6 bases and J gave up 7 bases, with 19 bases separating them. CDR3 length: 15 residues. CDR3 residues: CASRQAFRGENEQFF. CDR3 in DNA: TGTGCCAGCAGACAAGCGTTCAGGGGAGAAAATGAGCAGTTCTTC.

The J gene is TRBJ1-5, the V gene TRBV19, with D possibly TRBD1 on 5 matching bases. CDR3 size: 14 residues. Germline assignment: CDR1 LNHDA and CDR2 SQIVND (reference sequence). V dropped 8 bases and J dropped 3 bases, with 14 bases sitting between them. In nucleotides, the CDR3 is TGTGCCAGTTATTGTGTGGGGGTCAATCAGCCCCAGCATTTT. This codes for CASYCVGVNQPQHF.

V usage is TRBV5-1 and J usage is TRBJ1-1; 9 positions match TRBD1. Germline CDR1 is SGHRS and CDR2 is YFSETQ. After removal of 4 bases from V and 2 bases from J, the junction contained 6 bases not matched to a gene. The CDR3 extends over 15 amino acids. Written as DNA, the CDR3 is TGCGCCAGCAGCCAGGCGGACAGGGGAAACACTGAAGCTTTCTTT. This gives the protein CASSQADRGNTEAFF. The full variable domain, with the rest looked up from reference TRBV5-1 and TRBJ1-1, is KAGVTQTPRYLIKTRGQQVTLSCSPISGHRSVSWYQQTPGQGLQFLFEYFSETQRNKGNFPGRFSGRQFSNSRSEMNVSTLELGDSALYLCASSQADRGNTEAFFGQGTRLTVV.

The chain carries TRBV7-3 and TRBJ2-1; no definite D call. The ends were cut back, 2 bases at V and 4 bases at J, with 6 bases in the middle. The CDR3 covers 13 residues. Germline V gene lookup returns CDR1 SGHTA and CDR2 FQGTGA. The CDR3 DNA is TGTGCCAGCAGCTTAGAGAGTTACAATGAGCAGTTCTTC. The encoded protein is CASSLESYNEQFF.

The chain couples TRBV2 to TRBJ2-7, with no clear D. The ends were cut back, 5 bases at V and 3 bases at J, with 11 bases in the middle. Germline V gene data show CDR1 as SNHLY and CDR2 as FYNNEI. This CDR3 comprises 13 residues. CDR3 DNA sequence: TGTGCCAGCAGTCCCCGACAAATCTACGAGCAGTACTTC. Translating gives CASSPRQIYEQYF.

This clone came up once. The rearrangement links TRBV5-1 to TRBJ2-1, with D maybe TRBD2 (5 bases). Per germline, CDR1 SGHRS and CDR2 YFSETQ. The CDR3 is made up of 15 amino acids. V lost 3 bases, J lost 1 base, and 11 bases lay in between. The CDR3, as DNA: TGCGCCAGCAGCTCCGGGGAGCTATCCTACAATGAGCAGTTCTTC. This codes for CASSSGELSYNEQFF.

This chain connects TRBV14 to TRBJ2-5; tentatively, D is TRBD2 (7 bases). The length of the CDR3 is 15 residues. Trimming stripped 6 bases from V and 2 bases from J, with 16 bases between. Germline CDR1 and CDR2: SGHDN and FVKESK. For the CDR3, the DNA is TGTGCCAGCAGTTTGCGGGGGCAGACGCAAGAGACCCAGTACTTC. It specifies CASSLRGQTQETQYF.

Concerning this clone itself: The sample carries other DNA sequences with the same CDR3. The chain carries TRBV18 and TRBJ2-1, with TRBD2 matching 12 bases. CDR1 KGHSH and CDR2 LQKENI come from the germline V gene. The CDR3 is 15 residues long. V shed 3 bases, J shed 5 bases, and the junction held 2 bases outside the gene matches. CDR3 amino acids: CASSPGLAGNNEQFF. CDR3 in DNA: TGTGCCAGCTCACCGGGACTAGCGGGTAACAATGAGCAGTTCTTC.

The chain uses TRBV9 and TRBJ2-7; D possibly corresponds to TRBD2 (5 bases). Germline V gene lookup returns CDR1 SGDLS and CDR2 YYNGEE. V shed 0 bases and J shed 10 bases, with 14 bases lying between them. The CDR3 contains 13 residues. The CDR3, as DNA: TGTGCCAGCAGCGTAGGACTGCCGGACTTACAGTACTTC. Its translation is CASSVGLPDLQYF.

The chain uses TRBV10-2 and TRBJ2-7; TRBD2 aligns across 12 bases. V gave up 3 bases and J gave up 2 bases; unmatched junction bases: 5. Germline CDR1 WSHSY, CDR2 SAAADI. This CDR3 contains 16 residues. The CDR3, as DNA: TGCGCCAGCAGTGAAACTAGCGGGAGGATCGCCTACGAGCAGTACTTC. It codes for CASSETSGRIAYEQYF.

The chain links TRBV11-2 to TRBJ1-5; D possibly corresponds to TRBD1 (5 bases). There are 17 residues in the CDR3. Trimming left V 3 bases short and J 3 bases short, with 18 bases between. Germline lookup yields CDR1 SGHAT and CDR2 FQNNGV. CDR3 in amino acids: CASSFEPVDKFNQPQHF. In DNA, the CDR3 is TGTGCCAGCAGCTTTGAGCCGGTGGACAAATTCAATCAGCCCCAGCATTTT.

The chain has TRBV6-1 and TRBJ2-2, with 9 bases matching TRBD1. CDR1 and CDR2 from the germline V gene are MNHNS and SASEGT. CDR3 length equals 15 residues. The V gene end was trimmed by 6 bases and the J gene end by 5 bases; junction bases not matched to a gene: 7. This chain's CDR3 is CASRGDRVLTGELFF. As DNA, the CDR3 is TGTGCCAGCAGGGGGGACAGGGTTTTAACCGGGGAGCTGTTTTTT.

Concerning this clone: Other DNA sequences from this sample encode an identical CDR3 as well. The chain's CDR3 is CASSLADLTDTQYF. The CDR3 nucleotides are TGCGCCAGCAGCTTGGCGGATTTGACCGATACGCAGTATTTT. The genes are TRBV5-1 and TRBJ2-3; D uncertain. This CDR3 spans 14 amino acids. Germline CDR1 and CDR2: SGHRS and YFSETQ. Trimming took 0 bases from V and 6 from J, leaving 11 bases between them. The full variable domain, rest sourced from reference TRBV5-1 and TRBJ2-3, is KAGVTQTPRYLIKTRGQQVTLSCSPISGHRSVSWYQQTPGQGLQFLFEYFSETQRNKGNFPGRFSGRQFSNSRSEMNVSTLELGDSALYLCASSLADLTDTQYFGPGTRLTVL.

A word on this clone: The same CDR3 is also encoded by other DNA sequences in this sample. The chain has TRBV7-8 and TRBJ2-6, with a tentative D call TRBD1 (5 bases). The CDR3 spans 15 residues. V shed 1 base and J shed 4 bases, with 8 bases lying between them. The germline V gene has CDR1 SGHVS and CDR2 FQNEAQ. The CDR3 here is CASSLGGSGANVLTF. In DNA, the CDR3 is TGTGCCAGCAGCTTAGGGGGCTCGGGGGCCAACGTCCTGACTTTC.

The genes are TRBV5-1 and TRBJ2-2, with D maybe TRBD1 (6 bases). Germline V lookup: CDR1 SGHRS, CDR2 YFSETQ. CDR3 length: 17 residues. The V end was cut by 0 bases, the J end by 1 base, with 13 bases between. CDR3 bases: TGCGCCAGCAGCTTGGCCGTTTCAGGGGAGAACACCGGGGAGCTGTTTTTT. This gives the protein CASSLAVSGENTGELFF.